The table lists the clone carrying this TCR beta chain with many counts. It was with a sample-barcoded 5' primer and a J-beta primer mix that a second PCR of roughly 7 to 12 cycles was run. One entry per CDR3 protein results from TCRdb running MiXCR on the 5' RACE reads. This sample has 600,000 to 800,000 distinct CDR3 sequences, with 20% to 25% found just once. The data were obtained in a study of blood T cells in healthy people across ages. Germline V gene sequence: CDR1 MDHEN, CDR2 SYDVKM. This CDR3 is 16 amino acids long. Trimming pared 3 bases from V and 1 base from J, leaving 10 bases between. The genes are TRBV28 and TRBJ2-6, with D unresolved. The TCR originated in a man aged 70-80 years in good health. The material sequenced was blood. CDR3 nucleotides: TGTGCCAGCAGTTTGTCCGGAAAATCTGGGGCCAACGTCCTGACTTTC. Protein: CASSLSGKSGANVLTF.